The 6 T cell receptor beta chains presented below share a single source sample, sequenced in a study of graft-versus-host responses after intestinal transplantation. Data came from immunoSEQ multiplex PCR; TCRdb stores just in-frame clones and leaves some out. The table includes roughly 60,000 clones, 70% to 90% detected once. The sample here was PBMCs, taken 26 days after transplant. These receptors were obtained from a human patient who received an intestinal transplant, so some T cells may come from the graft donor.

J is TRBJ2-1 and V is TRBV5-4; D is perhaps TRBD2 (5 bases). Germline V gene data show CDR1 as SGHNT and CDR2 as YYREEE (reference sequence). Trimming shortened V by 3 bases and J by 10 bases, and 8 bases separated the two germline ends. CDR3 size: 11 residues. The CDR3 sequence: CASSSGGEQFF. CDR3 sequence (DNA): TGTGCCAGCAGCTCAGGCGGGGAGCAGTTCTTC. The whole variable domain, remainder taken from reference TRBV5-4 and TRBJ2-1, is ETGVTQSPTHLIKTRGQQVTLRCSSQSGHNTVSWYQQALGQGPQFIFQYYREEENGRGNFPPRFSGLQFPNYSSELNVNALELDDSALYLCASSSGGEQFFGPGTRLTVL.

V usage is TRBV5-4 and J usage is TRBJ1-1; perhaps TRBD1 as D (6 bases). CDR1 and CDR2 from the germline V gene are SGHNT and YYREEE (reference sequence). The CDR3 runs to 15 residues. V was pared by 0 bases and J by 1 base, with 10 bases between. The chain's CDR3 is CASSLAGAWNTEAFF. CDR3 in DNA: TGTGCCAGCAGCTTGGCAGGGGCGTGGAACACTGAAGCTTTCTTT.

This clone was detected a few times. The CDR3 is CAISFDRTYEQYV. The DNA of the CDR3 is TGTGCCATCAGTTTCGACAGGACCTACGAGCAGTACGTC. This chain links TRBV10-3 with TRBJ2-7; possibly TRBD1 for D (6 bases). This CDR3 has 13 amino acids. Trimming took off 5 bases at V and 2 bases at J, with 10 bases between the two ends. CDR1 and CDR2 (germline): ENHRY, SYGVKD.

This clone occurred a few times. The V and J genes are TRBV7-2 and TRBJ2-7, with 9 bases fitting TRBD2. The CDR3 runs 15 residues. J gave up 7 bases and V 5 bases, and 12 bases lay outside the gene matches. Germline V gene lookup returns CDR1 SGHTA and CDR2 FQGNSA. DNA for the CDR3: TGTGCCAGCAGCCTAGAGGCGGGAGGGCCAAGGGAGCAGTACTTC. As protein: CASSLEAGGPREQYF.

The chain's CDR3 is CASSLKAGGAPGGELFF. The CDR3 bases are TGCGCCAGCAGCTTGAAGGCGGGAGGGGCTCCGGGCGGGGAGCTGTTTTTT. The chain has TRBV5-1 and TRBJ2-2; TRBD2 matches at 9 bases. CDR1 SGHRS and CDR2 YFSETQ come from the germline V gene. The CDR3 is 17 residues long. Trimming at V came to 1 base and at J to 7 bases, leaving 11 bases not matched to a gene.

The V and J genes are TRBV5-8 and TRBJ2-3; weak D call: TRBD1 (7 bases). V was pared by 0 bases and J by 3 bases, with 11 bases between. The CDR3 is made up of 15 amino acids. Germline CDR1 SGHTS, CDR2 YDEGEE. For the CDR3, the DNA is TGTGCCAGCAGCTTGGACAGGGGAGGTACAGATACGCAGTATTTT. Encoded protein: CASSLDRGGTDTQYF.